This T cell receptor (beta chain) was sequenced for a study of blood T cell repertoires in COVID-19. Study summary: There were acute and convalescent COVID-19 samples, and they came from the United States, Italy and Spain.

Assay: immunoSEQ multiplex PCR; the TCRdb copy retains only in-frame clones and omits some. The sample records under 200,000 clones, about 80% being singletons. The CDR3 runs to 13 residues. Germline trimming cut 8 bases from V and 10 bases from J; bases unmatched to any gene: 10. CDR1 and CDR2 (germline): LGHDT, YNNKEL (reference sequence). The sequence was obtained from a man between 60 and 75 years old with acute or convalescent COVID-19. Sequenced material: peripheral blood. The V call is TRBV3-1 (or the pseudogene TRBV3-2), the J call TRBJ1-1, with 10 positions matching TRBD1. CDR3 amino acids: CASRKTGGTGAFF. CDR3 sequence (DNA): TGTGCCAGCCGTAAGACAGGGGGCACGGGAGCTTTCTTT.